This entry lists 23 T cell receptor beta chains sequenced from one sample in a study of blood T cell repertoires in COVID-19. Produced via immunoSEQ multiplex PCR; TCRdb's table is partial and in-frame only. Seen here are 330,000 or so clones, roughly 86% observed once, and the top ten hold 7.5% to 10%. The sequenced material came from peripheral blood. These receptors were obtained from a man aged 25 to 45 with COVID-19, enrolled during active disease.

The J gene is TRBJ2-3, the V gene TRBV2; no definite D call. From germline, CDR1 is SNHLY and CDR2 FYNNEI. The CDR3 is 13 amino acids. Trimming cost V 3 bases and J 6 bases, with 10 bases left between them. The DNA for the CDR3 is TGTGCCAGCAGTGACAGGCCCCGGGATACGCAGTATTTT. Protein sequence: CASSDRPRDTQYF.

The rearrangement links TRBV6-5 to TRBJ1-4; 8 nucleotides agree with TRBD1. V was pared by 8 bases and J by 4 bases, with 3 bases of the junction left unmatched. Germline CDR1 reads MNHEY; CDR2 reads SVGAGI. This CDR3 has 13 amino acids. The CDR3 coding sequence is TGTGCCAGCCAGGGGGCCCTTAATGAAAAACTGTTTTTT. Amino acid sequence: CASQGALNEKLFF.

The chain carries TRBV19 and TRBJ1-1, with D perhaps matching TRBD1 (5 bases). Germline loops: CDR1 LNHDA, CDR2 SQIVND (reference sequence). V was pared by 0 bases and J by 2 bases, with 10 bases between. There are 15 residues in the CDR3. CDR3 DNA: TGTGCCAGTAGTATAGACCCAGGGTCCAACACTGAAGCTTTCTTT. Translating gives CASSIDPGSNTEAFF.

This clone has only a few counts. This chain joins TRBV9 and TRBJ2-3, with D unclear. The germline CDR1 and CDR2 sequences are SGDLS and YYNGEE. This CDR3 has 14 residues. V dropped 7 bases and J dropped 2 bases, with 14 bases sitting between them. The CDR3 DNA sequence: TGTGCCAGCTCCCTCGGGTCCTCCACAGATACGCAGTATTTT. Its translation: CASSLGSSTDTQYF.

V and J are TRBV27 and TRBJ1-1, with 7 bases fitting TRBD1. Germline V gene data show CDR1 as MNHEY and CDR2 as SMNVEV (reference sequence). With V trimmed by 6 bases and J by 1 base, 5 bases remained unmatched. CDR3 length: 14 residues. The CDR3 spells CASRTGMENTEAFF. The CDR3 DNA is TGTGCCAGCAGGACAGGGATGGAGAACACTGAAGCTTTCTTT.

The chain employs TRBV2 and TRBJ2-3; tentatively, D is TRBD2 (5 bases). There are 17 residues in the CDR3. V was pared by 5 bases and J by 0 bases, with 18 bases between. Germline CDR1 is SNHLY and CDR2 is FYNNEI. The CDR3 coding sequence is TGTGCCAGCAGTTTGGGCTGGCCAGCGGCTAGCACAGATACGCAGTATTTT. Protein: CASSLGWPAASTDTQYF.

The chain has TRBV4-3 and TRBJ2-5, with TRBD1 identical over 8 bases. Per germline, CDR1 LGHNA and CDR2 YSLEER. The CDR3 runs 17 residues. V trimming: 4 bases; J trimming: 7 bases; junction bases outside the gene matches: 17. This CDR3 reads CASSRARTGPTGGTQYF. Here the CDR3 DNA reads TGCGCCAGCAGCCGCGCCCGGACAGGACCCACAGGGGGGACCCAGTACTTC.

CDR3 residues: CASSLEGGRTHEQYF. In nucleotides, the CDR3 is TGTGCCAGCAGCTTAGAGGGTGGGAGGACCCACGAGCAGTACTTC. The V gene is TRBV5-4, the J gene TRBJ2-7; a weak D match, TRBD2 (6 bases). This CDR3 contains 15 residues. Trimming took off 2 bases at V and 5 bases at J, with 17 bases between the two ends. Germline CDR1 is SGHNT and CDR2 is YYREEE (reference sequence).

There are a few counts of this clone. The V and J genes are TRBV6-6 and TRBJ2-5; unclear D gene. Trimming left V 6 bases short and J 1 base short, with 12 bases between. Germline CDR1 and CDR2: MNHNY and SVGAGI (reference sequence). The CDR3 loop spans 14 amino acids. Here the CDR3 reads CASSYRHPQETQYF. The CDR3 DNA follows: TGTGCCAGCAGCTATAGACACCCCCAAGAGACCCAGTACTTC.

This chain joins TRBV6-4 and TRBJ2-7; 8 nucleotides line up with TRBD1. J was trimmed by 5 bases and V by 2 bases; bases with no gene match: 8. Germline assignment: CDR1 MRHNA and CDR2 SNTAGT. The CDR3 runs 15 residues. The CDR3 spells CASSDGTGCLNEQYF. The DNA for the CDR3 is TGTGCCAGCAGTGACGGGACAGGATGTCTAAACGAGCAGTACTTC.

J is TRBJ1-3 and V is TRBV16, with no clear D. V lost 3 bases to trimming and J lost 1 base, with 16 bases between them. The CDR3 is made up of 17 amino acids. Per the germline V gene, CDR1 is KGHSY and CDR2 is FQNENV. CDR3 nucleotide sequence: TGTGCCAGCAGCCATTACGGTCTAACGAATTCTGGAAACACCATATATTTT. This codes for CASSHYGLTNSGNTIYF.

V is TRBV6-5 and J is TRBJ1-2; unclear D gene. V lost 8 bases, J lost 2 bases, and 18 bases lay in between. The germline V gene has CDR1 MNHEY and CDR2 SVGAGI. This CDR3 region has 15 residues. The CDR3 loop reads CASAPSWTGNYGYTF. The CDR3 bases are TGTGCCAGCGCCCCCTCCTGGACGGGAAACTATGGCTACACCTTC.

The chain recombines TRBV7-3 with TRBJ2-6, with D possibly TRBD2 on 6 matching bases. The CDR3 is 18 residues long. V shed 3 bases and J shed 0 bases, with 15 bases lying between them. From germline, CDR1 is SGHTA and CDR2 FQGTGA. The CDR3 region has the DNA TGTGCCAGCAGCTTGACGGGACTTGCGGGCTCTGGGGCCAACGTCCTGACTTTC. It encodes CASSLTGLAGSGANVLTF. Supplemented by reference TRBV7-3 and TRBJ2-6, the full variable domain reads GAGVSQTPSNKVTEKGKYVELRCDPISGHTALYWYRQSLGQGPEFLIYFQGTGAADDSGLPNDRFFAVRPEGSVSTLKIQRTERGDSAVYLCASSLTGLAGSGANVLTFGAGSRLTVL.

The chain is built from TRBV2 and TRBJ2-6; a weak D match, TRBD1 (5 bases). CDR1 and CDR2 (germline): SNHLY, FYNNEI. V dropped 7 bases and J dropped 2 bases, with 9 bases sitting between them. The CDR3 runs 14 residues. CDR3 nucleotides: TGTGCCAGCAACAGGAGCCCTGGGGCCAACGTCCTGACTTTC. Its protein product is CASNRSPGANVLTF.

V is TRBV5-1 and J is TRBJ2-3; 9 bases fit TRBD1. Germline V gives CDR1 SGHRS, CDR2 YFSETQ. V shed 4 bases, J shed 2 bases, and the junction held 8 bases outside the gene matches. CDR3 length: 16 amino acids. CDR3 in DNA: TGCGCCAGCAGCATCCTGACAGGGGGTTTCACAGATACGCAGTATTTT. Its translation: CASSILTGGFTDTQYF.

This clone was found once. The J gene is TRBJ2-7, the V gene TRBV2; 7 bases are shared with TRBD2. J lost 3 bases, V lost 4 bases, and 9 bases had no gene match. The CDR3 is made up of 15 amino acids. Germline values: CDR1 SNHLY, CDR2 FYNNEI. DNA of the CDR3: TGTGCCAGCAGTGCGGGCGGGGGATCTATCTACGAGCAGTACTTC. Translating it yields CASSAGGGSIYEQYF.

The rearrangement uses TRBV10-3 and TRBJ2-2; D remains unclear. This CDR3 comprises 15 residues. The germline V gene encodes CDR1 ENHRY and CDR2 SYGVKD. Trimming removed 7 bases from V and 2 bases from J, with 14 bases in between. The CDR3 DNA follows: TGTGCCATCAAGTCCACATCCCCCAACACCGGGGAGCTGTTTTTT. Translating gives CAIKSTSPNTGELFF.

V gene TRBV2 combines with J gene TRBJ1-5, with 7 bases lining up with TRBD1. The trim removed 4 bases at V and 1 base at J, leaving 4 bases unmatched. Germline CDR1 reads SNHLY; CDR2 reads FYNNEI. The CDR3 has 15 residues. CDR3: CASSGPGGSNQPQHF. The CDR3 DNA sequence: TGTGCCAGCAGTGGTCCAGGGGGGAGCAATCAGCCCCAGCATTTT.

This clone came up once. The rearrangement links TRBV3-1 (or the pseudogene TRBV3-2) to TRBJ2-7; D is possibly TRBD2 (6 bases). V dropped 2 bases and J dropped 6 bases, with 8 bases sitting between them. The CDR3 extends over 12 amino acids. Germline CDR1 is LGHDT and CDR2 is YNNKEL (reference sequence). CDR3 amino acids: CASSQMGLEQYF. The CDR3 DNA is TGTGCCAGCAGCCAAATGGGACTCGAGCAGTACTTC.

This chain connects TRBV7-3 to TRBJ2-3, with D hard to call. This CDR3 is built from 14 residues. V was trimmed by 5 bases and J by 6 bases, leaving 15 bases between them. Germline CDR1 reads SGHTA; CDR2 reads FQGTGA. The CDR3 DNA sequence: TGTGCCAGCAGCCAAAGAACAGCTGGGGATACGCAGTATTTT. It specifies CASSQRTAGDTQYF.

The CDR3 DNA sequence: TGTGCCAGCCTCCCCTGGGGGGTAACAACTGGGGCCAACGTCCTGACTTTC. As protein: CASLPWGVTTGANVLTF. The genes are TRBV19 and TRBJ2-6, with TRBD2 as a possible D gene (6 bases). Per germline, CDR1 LNHDA and CDR2 SQIVND (reference sequence). The CDR3 is made up of 17 amino acids. Trimming removed 9 bases at V and 2 bases at J, with 20 bases between.

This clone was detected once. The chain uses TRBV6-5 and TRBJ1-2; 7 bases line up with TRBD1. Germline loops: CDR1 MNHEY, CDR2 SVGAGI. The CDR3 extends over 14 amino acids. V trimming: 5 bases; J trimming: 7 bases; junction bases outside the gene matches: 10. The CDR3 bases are TGTGCCAGCAGTCAACAGGGGCCTTACTTTGGCTACACCTTC. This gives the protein CASSQQGPYFGYTF.

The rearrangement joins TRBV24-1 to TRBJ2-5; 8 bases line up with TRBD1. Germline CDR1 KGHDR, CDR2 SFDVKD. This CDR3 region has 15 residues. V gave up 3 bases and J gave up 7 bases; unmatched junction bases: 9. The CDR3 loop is CATSDPTGARGTQYF. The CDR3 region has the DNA TGTGCCACCAGTGATCCGACAGGGGCCAGGGGGACCCAGTACTTC.